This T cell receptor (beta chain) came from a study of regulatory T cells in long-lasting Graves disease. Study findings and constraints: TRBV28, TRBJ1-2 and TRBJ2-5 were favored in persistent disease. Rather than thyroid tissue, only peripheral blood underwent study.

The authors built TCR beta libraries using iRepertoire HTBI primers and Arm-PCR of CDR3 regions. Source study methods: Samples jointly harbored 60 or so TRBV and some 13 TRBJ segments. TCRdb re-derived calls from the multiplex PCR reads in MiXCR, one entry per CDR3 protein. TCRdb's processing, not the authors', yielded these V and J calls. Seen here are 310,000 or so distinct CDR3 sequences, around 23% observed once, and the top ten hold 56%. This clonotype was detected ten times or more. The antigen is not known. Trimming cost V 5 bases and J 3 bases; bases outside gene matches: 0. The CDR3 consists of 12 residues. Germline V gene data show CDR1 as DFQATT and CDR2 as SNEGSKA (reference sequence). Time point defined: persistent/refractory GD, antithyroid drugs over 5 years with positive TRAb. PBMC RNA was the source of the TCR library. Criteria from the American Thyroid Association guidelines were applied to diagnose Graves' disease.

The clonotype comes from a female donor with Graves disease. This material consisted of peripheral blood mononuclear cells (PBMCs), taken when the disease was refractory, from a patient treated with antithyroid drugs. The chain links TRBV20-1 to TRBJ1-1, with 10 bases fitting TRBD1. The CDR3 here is CSAGQGDTEAFF. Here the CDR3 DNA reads TGCAGTGCTGGACAGGGGGACACTGAAGCTTTCTTT.